This T cell receptor beta chain emerged from a study of blood T cell repertoires in COVID-19. Looking at the study overall: COVID-19 samples, acute and convalescent, were from the United States, Italy and Spain. PBMCs, B-cell-depleted T cells, or T cells were the source of the cDNA or gDNA that made up the material.

Under the authors' procedure: Quantification of nucleated cells was approximated via reference gene primer amplification. Data came from immunoSEQ multiplex PCR; TCRdb stores just in-frame clones and leaves some out. The D gene and trimming were derived from the DNA, and the V and J assignments and clone size from that table. The sample yields around 80,000 clones, about 87% seen once. The length of the CDR3 is 16 residues. The V gene's germline CDR1 is MNHNS and CDR2 SASEGT. V shed 4 bases, J shed 5 bases, and the junction held 13 bases outside the gene matches. This rearrangement joins TRBV6-1 to TRBJ2-5; TRBD1 aligns across 7 bases. Material: peripheral blood. This sequence originates from a human donor in a cohort sampled during active COVID-19. CDR3 amino acids: CASSGNDRADEETQYF. The CDR3 DNA is TGTGCCAGCAGTGGAAATGACAGGGCAGATGAGGAGACCCAGTACTTC.